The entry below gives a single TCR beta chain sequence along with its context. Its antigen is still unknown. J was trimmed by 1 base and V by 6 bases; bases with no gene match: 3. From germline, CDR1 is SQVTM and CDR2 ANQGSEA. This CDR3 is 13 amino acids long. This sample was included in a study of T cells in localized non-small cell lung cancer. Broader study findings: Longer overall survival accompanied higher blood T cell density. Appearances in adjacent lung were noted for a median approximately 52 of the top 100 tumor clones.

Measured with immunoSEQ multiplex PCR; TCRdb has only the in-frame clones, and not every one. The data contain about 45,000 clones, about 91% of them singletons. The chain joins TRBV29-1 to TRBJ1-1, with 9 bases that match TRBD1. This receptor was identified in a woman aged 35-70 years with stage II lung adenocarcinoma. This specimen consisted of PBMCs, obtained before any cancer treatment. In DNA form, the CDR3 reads TGCAGCGTAAAGACAGGGGGGAACACTGAAGCTTTCTTT. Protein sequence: CSVKTGGNTEAFF.